Listed here are 17 T cell receptor beta chains from one sample, sequenced in a study of shared clonotypes between healthy human individuals. TCRdb's table, derived via immunoSEQ multiplex PCR, lists solely in-frame clones and lacks some. Here the sample spans some 1.1 million clones, about 80% being singletons. Source material: memory CD4+ T cells from PBMCs. Subset of the sample: CD45RA-negative fraction. Source of these receptors: a man aged 18 to 30 in good health. Some clones in this sample may be carry-over from other donors' samples.

The sample holds one count of this clone. V and J are TRBV29-1 and TRBJ2-1; the D call may be TRBD1 or TRBD2 (5 bases each). Deletions cut 6 bases from V and 2 bases from J, with 8 bases between. The germline V gene has CDR1 SQVTM and CDR2 ANQGSEA. The CDR3 contains 12 residues. The CDR3: CSVGEPYNEQFF. DNA for the CDR3: TGCAGCGTAGGGGAGCCCTACAATGAGCAGTTCTTC.

This chain links TRBV5-1 with TRBJ1-4; D perhaps matches TRBD1 (5 bases). The ends were cut back, 6 bases at V and 8 bases at J, with 14 bases in the middle. There are 13 residues in the CDR3. In germline, CDR1 is SGHRS, CDR2 YFSETQ. As DNA, the CDR3 is TGCGCCAGCACCGGGGCCCCGGGGGAAAAACTGTTTTTT. Translated: CASTGAPGEKLFF.

This rearrangement joins TRBV25-1 to TRBJ1-4; 9 bases match TRBD1. Germline CDR1 reads MGHDK; CDR2 reads SYGVNS. The V segment lost 4 bases and the J segment 3 bases; nucleotides outside the gene matches: 3. This CDR3 has 15 amino acids. Here the CDR3 DNA reads TGTGCCAGCAGTGGGGACAGGGTTGCTAATGAAAAACTGTTTTTT. Amino acid sequence: CASSGDRVANEKLFF.

This clone showed up just a few times. This chain uses TRBV5-1 with TRBJ2-1; a possible D gene is TRBD2 (5 bases). Trimming took 4 bases from V and 4 from J, leaving 12 bases between them. Per the germline V gene, CDR1 is SGHRS and CDR2 is YFSETQ. CDR3 length: 14 residues. The CDR3: CASSPGSEYNEQFF. Here the CDR3 DNA reads TGCGCCAGCAGCCCGGGGTCAGAATACAATGAGCAGTTCTTC. The full variable domain, completed using reference TRBV5-1 and TRBJ2-1, is KAGVTQTPRYLIKTRGQQVTLSCSPISGHRSVSWYQQTPGQGLQFLFEYFSETQRNKGNFPGRFSGRQFSNSRSEMNVSTLELGDSALYLCASSPGSEYNEQFFGPGTRLTVL.

V gene TRBV19 combines with J gene TRBJ1-3; no reliable D call. Trimming took off 5 bases at V and 0 bases at J, with 8 bases between the two ends. In germline, CDR1 is LNHDA, CDR2 SQIVND (reference sequence). This CDR3 has 14 residues. CDR3 sequence (DNA): TGTGCCAGTAGTGGACTGCACTCTGGAAACACCATATATTTT. It specifies CASSGLHSGNTIYF.

CDR3: CASSIGGQGVGELFF. For the CDR3, the DNA is TGTGCCAGTAGTATAGGGGGACAGGGGGTCGGGGAGCTGTTTTTT. The J gene is TRBJ2-2, the V gene TRBV19; TRBD1 matches at 11 bases. The J segment lost 7 bases and the V segment lost 1 base, leaving 2 bases of the junction unmatched. This CDR3 has 15 residues. Germline CDR1 and CDR2: LNHDA and SQIVND (reference sequence).

This clone was observed a handful of times. This sequence joins TRBV7-6 and TRBJ2-3, with a possible D match to TRBD2 (7 bases). CDR1 and CDR2 from the germline V gene are SGHVS and FNYEAQ. The CDR3 extends over 17 amino acids. V lost 3 bases and J 0 bases, leaving 16 bases between the germline ends. The CDR3 sequence: CASSFRGGGFSTDTQYF. The CDR3 region has the DNA TGTGCCAGCAGCTTCAGGGGCGGGGGATTTAGCACAGATACGCAGTATTTT.

About this clone itself: A far larger clone is just one base off, so this is likely a read error. The chain recombines TRBV9 with TRBJ2-1, with a weak D call TRBD2 (6 bases). The V gene lost 6 bases and the J gene lost 8 bases, with 12 bases spanning the gap. The CDR3 totals 12 residues. CDR1 and CDR2 (germline): SGDLS, YYNGEE. DNA for the CDR3: TGTGCCAGCAAGGACTACCGGCATGAGCAGTTCTTC. As protein: CASKDYRHEQFF.

This clone has just a few counts. The chain is built from TRBV29-1 and TRBJ1-1, with D possibly TRBD1 on 6 matching bases. The CDR3 loop spans 12 amino acids. Germline V lookup: CDR1 SQVTM, CDR2 ANQGSEA. V gave up 6 bases and J gave up 6 bases, with 14 bases separating them. The CDR3 here is CSVSRDIAEAFF. Here the CDR3 DNA reads TGCAGCGTGAGCCGGGACATCGCTGAAGCTTTCTTT. The full variable domain, completed using reference TRBV29-1 and TRBJ1-1, is SAVISQKPSRDICQRGTSLTIQCQVDSQVTMMFWYRQQPGQSLTLIATANQGSEATYESGFVIDKFPISRPNLTFSTLTVSNMSPEDSSIYLCSVSRDIAEAFFGQGTRLTVV.

The rearrangement joins TRBV9 to TRBJ2-7, with 9 bases that match TRBD1. The germline V gene encodes CDR1 SGDLS and CDR2 YYNGEE. V lost 4 bases and J lost 3; bases outside the gene matches: 8. This CDR3 has 15 residues. The CDR3 loop reads CASSPPTGGGYEQYF. Here the CDR3 DNA reads TGTGCCAGCAGCCCTCCCACAGGGGGCGGCTACGAGCAGTACTTC.

This chain links TRBV27 with TRBJ2-1, with D possibly TRBD1 on 8 matching bases. Trimming removed 7 bases from V and 7 bases from J, with 14 bases in between. The germline CDR1 and CDR2 sequences are MNHEY and SMNVEV (reference sequence). The CDR3 runs 13 residues. The CDR3 nucleotides read TGTGCCAGCACAGGACAGGGAGGGAATGAGCAGTTCTTC. Protein product: CASTGQGGNEQFF.

The V gene is TRBV6-1, the J gene TRBJ1-1; the D gene is possibly TRBD1 (5 bases). The CDR3 spans 14 residues. Germline V gives CDR1 MNHNS, CDR2 SASEGT. The V end lost 4 bases, the J end lost 0 bases, and 9 bases lay between the germline ends. This CDR3 is CASSGGRLNTEAFF. The CDR3 DNA follows: TGTGCCAGCAGTGGGGGACGGTTGAACACTGAAGCTTTCTTT.

This chain connects TRBV4-1 to TRBJ2-3, with D unclear. The germline V gene has CDR1 MGHRA and CDR2 YSYEKL. The CDR3 loop spans 15 amino acids. Trimming shortened V by 1 base and J by 2 bases, and 10 bases separated the two germline ends. The CDR3 coding sequence is TGCGCCAGCAGCCAAGTACTACCACTCACAGATACGCAGTATTTT. Residues: CASSQVLPLTDTQYF.

This rearrangement joins TRBV7-9 to TRBJ2-1; TRBD2 matches 8 bases. The CDR3 runs to 16 residues. Looked up from germline, CDR1 is SEHNR and CDR2 is FQNEAQ (reference sequence). V lost 5 bases, J lost 0 bases, and 6 bases stayed unmatched. The CDR3 DNA reads TGTGCCAGCAGCGTCACTAGCGGATACTCCTACAATGAGCAGTTCTTC. Translating gives CASSVTSGYSYNEQFF.

This clone occurred once. The CDR3 sequence is CASSQSRDTYEQYF. CDR3 nucleotide sequence: TGCGCCAGCAGCCAGTCCCGGGATACCTACGAGCAGTACTTC. The V call is TRBV4-3, the J call TRBJ2-7, with TRBD2 as a possible D gene (5 bases). Germline V CDR1 and CDR2: LGHNA, YSLEER. There are 14 residues in the CDR3. Trimming cost V 3 bases and J 2 bases, with 11 bases left between them.

The chain carries TRBV4-1 and TRBJ1-4, with D possibly TRBD1 on 5 matching bases. The CDR3 runs to 15 residues. The V and J ends lost 4 bases and 8 bases respectively, with 17 bases between them. CDR1 is MGHRA, CDR2 YSYEKL, per germline. CDR3 in amino acids: CASSPQWTGGEKLFF. CDR3 bases: TGCGCCAGCAGCCCCCAATGGACGGGGGGGGAAAAACTGTTTTTT.

This chain uses TRBV5-1 with TRBJ2-2; D is perhaps TRBD1 or TRBD2 (5 bases each). CDR1 and CDR2 (germline): SGHRS, YFSETQ. There are 15 residues in the CDR3. Trimming pared 3 bases from V and 0 bases from J, leaving 9 bases between. The CDR3 here is CASSWGPTNTGELFF. The CDR3 nucleotides are TGCGCCAGCAGCTGGGGACCCACGAACACCGGGGAGCTGTTTTTT.